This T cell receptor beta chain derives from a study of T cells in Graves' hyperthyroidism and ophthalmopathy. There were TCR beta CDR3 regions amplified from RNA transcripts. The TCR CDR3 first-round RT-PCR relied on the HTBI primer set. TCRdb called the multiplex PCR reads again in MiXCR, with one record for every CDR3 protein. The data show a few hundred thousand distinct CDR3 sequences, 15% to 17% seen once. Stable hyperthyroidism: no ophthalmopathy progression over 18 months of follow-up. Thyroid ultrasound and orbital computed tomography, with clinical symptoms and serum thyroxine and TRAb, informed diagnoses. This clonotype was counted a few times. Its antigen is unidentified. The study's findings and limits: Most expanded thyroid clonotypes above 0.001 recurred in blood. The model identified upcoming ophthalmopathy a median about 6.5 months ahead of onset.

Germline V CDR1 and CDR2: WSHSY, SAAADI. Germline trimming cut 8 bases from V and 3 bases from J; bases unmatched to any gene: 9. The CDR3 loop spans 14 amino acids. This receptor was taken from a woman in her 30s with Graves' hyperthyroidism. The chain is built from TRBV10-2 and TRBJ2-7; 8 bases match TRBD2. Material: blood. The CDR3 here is CASAWAGGLYEQYF. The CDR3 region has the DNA TGCGCCAGCGCCTGGGCGGGAGGTCTCTACGAGCAGTACTTC.